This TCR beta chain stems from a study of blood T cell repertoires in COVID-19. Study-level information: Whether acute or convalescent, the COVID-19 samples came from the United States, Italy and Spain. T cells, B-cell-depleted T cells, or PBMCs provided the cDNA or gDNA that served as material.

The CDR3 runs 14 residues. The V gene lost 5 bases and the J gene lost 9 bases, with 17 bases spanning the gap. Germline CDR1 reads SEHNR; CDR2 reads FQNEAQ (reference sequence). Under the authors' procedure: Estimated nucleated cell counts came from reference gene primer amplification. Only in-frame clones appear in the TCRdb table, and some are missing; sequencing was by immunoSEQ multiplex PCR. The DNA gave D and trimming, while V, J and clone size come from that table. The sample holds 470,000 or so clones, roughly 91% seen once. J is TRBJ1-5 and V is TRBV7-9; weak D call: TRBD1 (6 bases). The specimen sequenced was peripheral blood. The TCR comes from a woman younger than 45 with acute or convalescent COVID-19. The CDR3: CASSPGTSTGPQHF. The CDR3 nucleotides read TGTGCCAGCAGCCCCGGGACATCCACAGGGCCCCAGCATTTT.